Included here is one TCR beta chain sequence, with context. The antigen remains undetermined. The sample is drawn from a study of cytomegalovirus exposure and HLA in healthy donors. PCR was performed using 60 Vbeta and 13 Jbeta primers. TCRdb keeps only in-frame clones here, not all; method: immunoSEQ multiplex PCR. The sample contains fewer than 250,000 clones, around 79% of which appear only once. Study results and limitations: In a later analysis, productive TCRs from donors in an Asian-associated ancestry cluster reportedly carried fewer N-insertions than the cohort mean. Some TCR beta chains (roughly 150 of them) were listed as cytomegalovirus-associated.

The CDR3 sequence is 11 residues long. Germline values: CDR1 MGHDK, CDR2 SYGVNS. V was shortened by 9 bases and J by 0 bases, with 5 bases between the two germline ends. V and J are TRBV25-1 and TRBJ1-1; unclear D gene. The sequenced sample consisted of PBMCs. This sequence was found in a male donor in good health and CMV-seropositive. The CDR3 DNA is TGTGCCAGTTATATGAACACTGAAGCTTTCTTT. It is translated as CASYMNTEAFF.